The table lists the clone carrying this TCR beta chain with many counts. The sample belongs to a study of Graves' ophthalmopathy and Graves' hyperthyroidism. This CDR3 region has 13 residues. The germline CDR1 and CDR2 sequences are SEHNR and FQNEAQ (reference sequence). With 11 bases removed from V and 0 bases from J, the gap between germline ends came to 11 bases. In donors with ophthalmopathy, activity was moderate-to-severe, with CAS ≥3, NOSPECS ≥4 and duration under 3 months. In this cohort, patients with other autoimmune diseases, uncontrolled infections, pregnancy or lactation were excluded. CDR3 regions of TCR beta were amplified from RNA transcripts. The workflow started with a first-round RT-PCR run with HTBI primers and then moved on to a second-round multiplex PCR. TCRdb re-called the multiplex PCR reads through MiXCR, storing one row per CDR3 protein. The top ten clones hold 2.5% to 3.5% of a sample with 600,000 to 700,000 distinct CDR3 sequences, just over 40% of them seen once.

The receptor was derived from an adult man with Graves' ophthalmopathy. Source material: peripheral blood. The V call is TRBV7-9, the J call TRBJ1-3; the D is unclear. The CDR3 sequence: CAGPGSSGNTIYF. In DNA, the CDR3 is TGTGCCGGCCCCGGGAGCTCTGGAAACACCATATATTTT.